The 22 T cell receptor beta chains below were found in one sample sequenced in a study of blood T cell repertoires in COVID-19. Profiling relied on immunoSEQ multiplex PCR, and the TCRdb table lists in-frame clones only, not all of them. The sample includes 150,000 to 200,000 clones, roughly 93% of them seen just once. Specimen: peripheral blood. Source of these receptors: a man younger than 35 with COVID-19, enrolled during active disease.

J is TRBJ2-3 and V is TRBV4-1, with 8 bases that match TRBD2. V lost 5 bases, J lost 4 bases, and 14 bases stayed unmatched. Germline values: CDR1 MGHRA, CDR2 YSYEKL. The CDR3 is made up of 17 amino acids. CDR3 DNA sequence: TGCGCCAGCAGCACTTTACCCTTAGCGGGAAGGTCAGATACGCAGTATTTT. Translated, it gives CASSTLPLAGRSDTQYF.

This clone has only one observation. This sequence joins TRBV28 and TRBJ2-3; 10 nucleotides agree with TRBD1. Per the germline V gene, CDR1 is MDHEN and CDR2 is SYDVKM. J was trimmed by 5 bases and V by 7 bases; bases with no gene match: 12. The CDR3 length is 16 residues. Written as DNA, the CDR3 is TGTGCCAGCACCTACGGGGGACAGGGGTACAAAGATACGCAGTATTTT. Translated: CASTYGGQGYKDTQYF.

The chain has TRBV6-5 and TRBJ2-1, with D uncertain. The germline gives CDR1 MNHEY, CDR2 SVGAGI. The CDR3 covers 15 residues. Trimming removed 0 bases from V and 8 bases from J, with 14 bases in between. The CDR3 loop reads CASSYSIAGRDEQFF. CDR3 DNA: TGTGCCAGCAGTTACTCGATCGCCGGCCGGGATGAGCAGTTCTTC.

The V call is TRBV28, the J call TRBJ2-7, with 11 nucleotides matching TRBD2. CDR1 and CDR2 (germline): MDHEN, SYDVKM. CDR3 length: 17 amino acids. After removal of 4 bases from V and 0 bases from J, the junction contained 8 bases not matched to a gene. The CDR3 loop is CASSSSGLAASSYEQYF. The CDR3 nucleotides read TGTGCCAGCAGTTCATCGGGACTAGCGGCAAGCTCCTACGAGCAGTACTTC.

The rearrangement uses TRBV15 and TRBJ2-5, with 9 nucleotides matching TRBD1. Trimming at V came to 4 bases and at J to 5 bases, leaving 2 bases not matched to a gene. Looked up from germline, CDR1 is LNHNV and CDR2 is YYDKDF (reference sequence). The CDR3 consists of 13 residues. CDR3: CATSNRGQETQYF. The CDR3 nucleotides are TGTGCCACCAGCAACAGGGGGCAGGAGACCCAGTACTTC. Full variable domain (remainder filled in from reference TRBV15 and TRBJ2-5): DAMVIQNPRYQVTQFGKPVTLSCSQTLNHNVMYWYQQKSSQAPKLLFHYYDKDFNNEADTPDNFQSRRPNTSFCFLDIRSPGLGDTAMYLCATSNRGQETQYFGPGTRLLVL.

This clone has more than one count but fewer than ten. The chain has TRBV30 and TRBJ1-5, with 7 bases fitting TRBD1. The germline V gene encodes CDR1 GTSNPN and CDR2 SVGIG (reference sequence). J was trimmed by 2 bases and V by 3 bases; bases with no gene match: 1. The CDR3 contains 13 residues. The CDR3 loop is CAWSDRGNQPQHF. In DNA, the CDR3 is TGTGCCTGGAGCGACAGGGGCAATCAGCCCCAGCATTTT.

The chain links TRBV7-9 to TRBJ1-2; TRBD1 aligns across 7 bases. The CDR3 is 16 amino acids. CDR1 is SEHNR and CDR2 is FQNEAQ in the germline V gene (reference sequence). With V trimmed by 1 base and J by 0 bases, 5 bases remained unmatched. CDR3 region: CASSLGGGYSNYGYTF. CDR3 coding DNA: TGTGCCAGCAGCTTAGGAGGGGGCTATTCTAACTATGGCTACACCTTC.

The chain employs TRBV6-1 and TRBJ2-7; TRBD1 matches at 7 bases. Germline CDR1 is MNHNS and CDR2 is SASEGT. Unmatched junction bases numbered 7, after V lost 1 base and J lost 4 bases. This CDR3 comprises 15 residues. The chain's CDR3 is CASSEGQGGWYEQYF. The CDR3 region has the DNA TGTGCCAGCAGTGAAGGTCAAGGGGGCTGGTACGAGCAGTACTTC.

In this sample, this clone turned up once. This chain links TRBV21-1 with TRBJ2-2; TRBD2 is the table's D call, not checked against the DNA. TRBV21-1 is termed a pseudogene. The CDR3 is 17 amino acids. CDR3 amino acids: CASSKRMAGLDTGELFF. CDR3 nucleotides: TGTGCCAGCAGCAAACGGATGGCGGGTCTGGACACCGGGGAGCTGTTTTTT.

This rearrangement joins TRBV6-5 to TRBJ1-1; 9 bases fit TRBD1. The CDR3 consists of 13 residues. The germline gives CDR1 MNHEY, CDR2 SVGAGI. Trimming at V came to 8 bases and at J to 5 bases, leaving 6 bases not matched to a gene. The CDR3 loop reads CASRTGGWTEAFF. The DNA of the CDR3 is TGTGCCAGCCGAACAGGGGGCTGGACTGAAGCTTTCTTT.

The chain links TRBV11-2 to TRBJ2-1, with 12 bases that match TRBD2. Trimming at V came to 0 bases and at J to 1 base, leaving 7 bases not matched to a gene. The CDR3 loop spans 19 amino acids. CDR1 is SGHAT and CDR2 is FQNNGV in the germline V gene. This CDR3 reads CASSLDIRLAGVSYNEQFF. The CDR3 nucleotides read TGTGCCAGCAGCTTAGATATCCGACTAGCGGGAGTATCCTACAATGAGCAGTTCTTC.

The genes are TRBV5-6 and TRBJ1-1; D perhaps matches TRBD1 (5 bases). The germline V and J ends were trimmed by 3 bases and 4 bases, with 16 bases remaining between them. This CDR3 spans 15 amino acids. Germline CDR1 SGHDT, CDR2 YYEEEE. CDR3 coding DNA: TGTGCCAGCAGCTCCGGCTTGAGGGGAGGCACTGAAGCTTTCTTT. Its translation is CASSSGLRGGTEAFF.

Here the CDR3 DNA reads TGCGCCAGCACCCTGGGGAGAGGGCCCAGCACAGATACGCAGTATTTT. Translated, it gives CASTLGRGPSTDTQYF. The chain is built from TRBV5-1 and TRBJ2-3; weak D call: TRBD2 (5 bases). V was trimmed by 6 bases and J by 0 bases, leaving 17 bases between them. CDR1 and CDR2 (germline): SGHRS, YFSETQ. The CDR3 runs to 16 residues.

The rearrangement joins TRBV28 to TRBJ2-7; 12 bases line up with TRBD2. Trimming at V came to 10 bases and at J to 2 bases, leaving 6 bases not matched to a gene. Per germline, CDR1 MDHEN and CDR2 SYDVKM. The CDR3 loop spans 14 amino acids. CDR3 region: CATGWTSGAYEQYF. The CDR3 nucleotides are TGTGCCACCGGATGGACTAGCGGGGCCTACGAGCAGTACTTC.

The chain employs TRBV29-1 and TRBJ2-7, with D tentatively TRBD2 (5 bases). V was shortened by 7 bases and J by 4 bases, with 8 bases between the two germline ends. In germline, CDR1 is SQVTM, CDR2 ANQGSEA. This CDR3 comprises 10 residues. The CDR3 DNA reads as TGCAGCGCCGGGGAGTACGAGCAGTACTTC. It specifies CSAGEYEQYF.

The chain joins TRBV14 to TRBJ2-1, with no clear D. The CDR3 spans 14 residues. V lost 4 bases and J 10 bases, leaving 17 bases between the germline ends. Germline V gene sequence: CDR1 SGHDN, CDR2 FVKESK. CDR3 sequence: CASSPGVWVGEQFF. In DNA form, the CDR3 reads TGTGCCAGCAGCCCCGGTGTTTGGGTGGGCGAGCAGTTCTTC. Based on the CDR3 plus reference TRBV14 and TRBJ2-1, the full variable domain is EAGVTQFPSHSVIEKGQTVTLRCDPISGHDNLYWYRRVMGKEIKFLLHFVKESKQDESGMPNNRFLAERTGGTYSTLKVQPAELEDSGVYFCASSPGVWVGEQFFGPGTRLTVL.

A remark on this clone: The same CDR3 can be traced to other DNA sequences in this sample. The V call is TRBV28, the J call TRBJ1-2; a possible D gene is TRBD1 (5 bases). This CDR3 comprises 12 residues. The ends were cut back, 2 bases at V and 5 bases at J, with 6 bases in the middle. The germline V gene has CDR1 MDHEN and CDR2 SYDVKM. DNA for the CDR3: TGTGCCAGCAGTTTAGGGGGGTATGGCTACACCTTC. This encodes CASSLGGYGYTF.

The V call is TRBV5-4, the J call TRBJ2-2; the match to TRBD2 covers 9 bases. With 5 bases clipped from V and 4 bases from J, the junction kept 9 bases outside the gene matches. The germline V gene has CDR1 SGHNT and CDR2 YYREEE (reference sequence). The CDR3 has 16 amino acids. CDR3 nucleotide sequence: TGTGCCAGCAGGCCCAGGGGAGCGGGAGGCACCGGGGAGCTGTTTTTT. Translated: CASRPRGAGGTGELFF.

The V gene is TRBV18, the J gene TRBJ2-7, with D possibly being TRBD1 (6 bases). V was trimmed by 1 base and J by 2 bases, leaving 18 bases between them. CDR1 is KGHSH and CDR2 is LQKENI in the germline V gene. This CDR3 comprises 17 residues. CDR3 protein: CASSPQLVGAGTYEQYF. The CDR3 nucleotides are TGTGCCAGCTCACCACAGTTGGTGGGGGCTGGGACCTACGAGCAGTACTTC.

The chain's CDR3 is CASSLPGGGNYEQFF. CDR3 coding DNA: TGTGCCAGCAGCTTGCCAGGGGGCGGGAATTATGAGCAGTTCTTC. The J gene is TRBJ2-1, the V gene TRBV5-4; 8 bases fit TRBD1. CDR1 is SGHNT, CDR2 YYREEE, per germline (reference sequence). This CDR3 has 15 amino acids. The V gene end was trimmed by 1 base and the J gene end by 8 bases; junction bases not matched to a gene: 8. The entire variable domain, with the rest obtained from reference TRBV5-4 and TRBJ2-1, is as follows: ETGVTQSPTHLIKTRGQQVTLRCSSQSGHNTVSWYQQALGQGPQFIFQYYREEENGRGNFPPRFSGLQFPNYSSELNVNALELDDSALYLCASSLPGGGNYEQFFGPGTRLTVL.

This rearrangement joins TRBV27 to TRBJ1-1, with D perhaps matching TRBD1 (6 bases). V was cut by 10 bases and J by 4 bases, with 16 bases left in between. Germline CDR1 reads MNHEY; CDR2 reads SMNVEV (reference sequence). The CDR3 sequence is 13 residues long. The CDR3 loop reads CAIEGGGGTEAFF. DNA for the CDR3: TGTGCCATCGAAGGGGGTGGTGGCACTGAAGCTTTCTTT.

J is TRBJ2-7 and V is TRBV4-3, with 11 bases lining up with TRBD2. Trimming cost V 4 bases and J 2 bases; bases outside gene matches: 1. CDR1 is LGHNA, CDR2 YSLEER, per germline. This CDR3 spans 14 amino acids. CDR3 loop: CASSPGLAAYEQYF. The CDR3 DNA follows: TGCGCCAGCAGCCCGGGACTAGCGGCCTACGAGCAGTACTTC.